This TCR beta chain originates from a study of blood T cells in healthy people across ages. Overall study context: About one barcoded beta molecule per two T cells was the capture yield of template switching. General observations from the study: The fall in TCR beta diversity per million T cells was roughly linear with age.

Together with a sample-barcoded 5' primer, a J-beta primer mix was included in a second PCR lasting roughly 6 to 12 cycles. From each sample, at least 2.5 million paired-end reads containing CDR3 were obtained. Each CDR3 protein is one row after TCRdb ran MiXCR on the 5' RACE reads. The table lists some 1,800,000 distinct CDR3 sequences, roughly 43% of them singletons. Only a few counts were recorded for this clonotype. The antigen is unknown. V gave up 5 bases and J gave up 7 bases, with 14 bases separating them. Germline loops: CDR1 SGHVS, CDR2 FNYEAQ. The CDR3 extends over 13 amino acids. The genes are TRBV7-6 and TRBJ1-1; weak D call: TRBD1 (5 bases). The sample consisted of blood. The clonotype comes from a human donor in good health. CDR3 residues: CASSPGGLIEAFF. CDR3 coding DNA: TGTGCCAGCAGCCCCGGGGGATTAATTGAAGCTTTCTTT. The complete variable domain, with remaining parts taken from reference TRBV7-6 and TRBJ1-1, reads GAGVSQSPRYKVTKRGQDVALRCDPISGHVSLYWYRQALGQGPEFLTYFNYEAQQDKSGLPNDRFSAERPEGSISTLTIQRTEQRDSAMYRCASSPGGLIEAFFGQGTRLTVV.